These 5 T cell receptor beta chains were all obtained from the same sample, sequenced in a study of blood T cell repertoires in COVID-19 (dated by TCRdb to 2019 to 2021). The library came from the immunoSEQ multiplex PCR assay. Not all clones reach the TCRdb copy of this immuneACCESS table, which keeps in-frame sequences only. Checked studies attribute under half of the gap to unresolved V genes and leave the rest unexplained. This sample comprises 130,000 to 150,000 clones, around 80% of them detected only once. The biggest ten clones account for 13% of the sample. Sequencing used peripheral blood. The receptors were gathered from a man aged 60 to 75 with active or convalescent COVID-19.

This chain connects TRBV7-2 to TRBJ2-1; TRBD1 matches 9 bases. The CDR3 spans 16 residues. The junction had 13 bases not matched to a gene; V was cut back by 5 bases and J by 8 bases. Germline assignment: CDR1 SGHTA and CDR2 FQGNSA. CDR3 in amino acids: CASSLNTGGFGDEQFF. CDR3 DNA: TGTGCCAGCAGCCTAAATACAGGGGGCTTCGGTGATGAGCAGTTCTTC. Full variable domain (missing parts from reference TRBV7-2 and TRBJ2-1): GAGVSQSPSNKVTEKGKDVELRCDPISGHTALYWYRQSLGQGLEFLIYFQGNSAPDKSGLPSDRFSAERTGGSVSTLTIQRTQQEDSAVYLCASSLNTGGFGDEQFFGPGTRLTVL.

The chain has TRBV15 and TRBJ2-7; D is undetermined. CDR3 length: 13 residues. Germline loops: CDR1 LNHNV, CDR2 YYDKDF (reference sequence). Trimming cost V 5 bases and J 0 bases, with 8 bases left between them. CDR3 loop: CATSLESSYEQYF. The CDR3 nucleotides read TGTGCCACCAGCTTAGAAAGCTCCTACGAGCAGTACTTC.

This clone appeared once. This chain links TRBV18 with TRBJ1-2, with no clear D. The CDR3 extends over 13 amino acids. Germline V gene sequence: CDR1 KGHSH, CDR2 LQKENI. Trimming removed 3 bases at V and 3 bases at J, with 8 bases between. The CDR3 DNA follows: TGTGCCAGCTCACCCGGTCAAGACTATGGCTACACCTTC. The encoded protein is CASSPGQDYGYTF.

In its sample, this clone was seen once. J is TRBJ2-1 and V is TRBV9, with TRBD2 matching 13 bases. This CDR3 is built from 15 residues. Trimming cost V 7 bases and J 5 bases; bases outside gene matches: 6. From germline, CDR1 is SGDLS and CDR2 YYNGEE. The CDR3 protein is CASSWGTSGDNEQFF. The DNA for the CDR3 is TGTGCCAGCTCTTGGGGGACTAGCGGGGACAATGAGCAGTTCTTC. Together with reference TRBV9 and TRBJ2-1, the CDR3 gives the full variable domain: DSGVTQTPKHLITATGQRVTLRCSPRSGDLSVYWYQQSLDQGLQFLIQYYNGEERAKGNILERFSAQQFPDLHSELNLSSLELGDSALYFCASSWGTSGDNEQFFGPGTRLTVL.

V gene TRBV27 combines with J gene TRBJ2-5; D remains ambiguous. CDR1 is MNHEY and CDR2 is SMNVEV in the germline V gene (reference sequence). The CDR3 has 14 amino acids. Trimming removed 2 bases from V and 3 bases from J, with 10 bases in between. This chain's CDR3 is CASSLQAAKETQYF. Written as DNA, the CDR3 is TGTGCCAGCAGTTTACAGGCAGCTAAAGAGACCCAGTACTTC.